A single sample gave rise to the 26 T cell receptor beta chains below, sequenced in a study of blood T cells in healthy people across ages. Combining a sample-barcoded 5' primer with a J-beta primer mix, a second PCR ran for about 6 to 11 cycles. TCRdb processed the 5' RACE reads anew with MiXCR; each CDR3 protein has one entry. The sample yields 1.5 million to 2 million distinct CDR3 sequences, roughly 50% seen once. Sequenced: blood. The origin of the receptors is a middle-aged woman in good health.

This clonotype was recorded only once. The chain couples TRBV14 to TRBJ2-1; D gene unclear. The V and J ends lost 3 bases and 9 bases respectively, with 12 bases between them. This CDR3 has 13 residues. Germline V gives CDR1 SGHDN, CDR2 FVKESK. CDR3 DNA: TGTGCCAGCAGCCAGAGCCCTTTGGGTGAGCAGTTCTTC. Amino acids: CASSQSPLGEQFF. Complete variable domain (other parts from reference TRBV14 and TRBJ2-1): EAGVTQFPSHSVIEKGQTVTLRCDPISGHDNLYWYRRVMGKEIKFLLHFVKESKQDESGMPNNRFLAERTGGTYSTLKVQPAELEDSGVYFCASSQSPLGEQFFGPGTRLTVL.

In this sample, this clonotype turned up a few times. The chain has TRBV6-5 and TRBJ2-5; no clear D. Matching the DNA end better, TRBJ2-7 makes the J call doubtful. Germline V gene sequence: CDR1 MNHEY, CDR2 SVGAGI. The CDR3 totals 14 residues. In DNA, the CDR3 is TGTGCCAGCAGTTATTCGGCTGCGTGGGACGAGCAGTACTTC. Its protein is CASSYSAAWDEQYF.

The CDR3 here is CASSQTDSETQYF. CDR3 in DNA: TGCGCCAGCAGCCAGACGGACAGTGAGACCCAGTACTTC. This chain connects TRBV4-1 to TRBJ2-5; the D gene is possibly TRBD1 (6 bases). The CDR3 runs 13 residues. The germline V gene has CDR1 MGHRA and CDR2 YSYEKL. V lost 3 bases to trimming and J lost 5 bases, with 10 bases between them.

CDR3 region: CASSELPGQGVREQFF. The CDR3 DNA follows: TGCGCCAGCAGTGAGTTACCGGGACAGGGGGTAAGGGAGCAGTTCTTC. The chain links TRBV10-1 to TRBJ2-1; 11 bases align to TRBD1. Germline V lookup: CDR1 WNHNN, CDR2 SYGVQD (reference sequence). The CDR3 sequence is 16 residues long. V lost 1 base and J lost 10; bases outside the gene matches: 9.

CDR3 DNA sequence: TGTGCCAGCAGCTCACCAGGGACACTAAACATTCAGTACTTC. This gives the protein CASSSPGTLNIQYF. The chain has TRBV11-1 and TRBJ2-4; TRBD1 is a possible D gene (6 bases). The V and J ends lost 4 bases and 6 bases respectively, with 13 bases between them. This CDR3 has 14 amino acids. Germline CDR1 reads SGHAT; CDR2 reads FQDESV (reference sequence).

In the case of this clonotype: A read error may account for a junction end that differs from germline. CDR3 region: CASSLVPRRRATEVFF. The CDR3 nucleotides read TGTGCCAGCAGCTTGGTTCCCCGGCGCAGGGCCACTGAAGTTTTCTTT. The chain is built from TRBV5-6 and TRBJ1-1, with a tentative D call TRBD1 (5 bases). Germline CDR1 is SGHDT and CDR2 is YYEEEE. The CDR3 is 16 amino acids. Complete variable domain (other parts from reference TRBV5-6 and TRBJ1-1): DAGVTQSPTHLIKTRGQQVTLRCSPKSGHDTVSWYQQALGQGPQFIFQYYEEEERQRGNFPDRFSGHQFPNYSSELNVNALLLGDSALYLCASSLVPRRRATEVFFGQGTRLTVV.

V and J are TRBV6-6 and TRBJ1-4, with TRBD1 identical over 9 bases. After removal of 6 bases from V and 8 bases from J, the junction contained 7 bases not matched to a gene. Germline V lookup: CDR1 MNHNY, CDR2 SVGAGI (reference sequence). The length of the CDR3 is 14 residues. The CDR3 here is CASRDRGVGEKLFF. The CDR3 DNA reads TGTGCCAGCAGGGACAGGGGTGTAGGAGAAAAACTGTTTTTT.

In this sample, this clonotype turned up once. This chain joins TRBV7-9 and TRBJ2-1; either TRBD1 or TRBD2 may supply D (6 bases each). V gave up 4 bases and J gave up 2 bases, with 18 bases separating them. Germline CDR1 reads SEHNR; CDR2 reads FQNEAQ (reference sequence). This CDR3 is built from 17 residues. The CDR3 is CASSSGGEAPTYNEQFF. CDR3 DNA: TGTGCCAGCAGCTCCGGGGGCGAGGCCCCCACCTACAATGAGCAGTTCTTC.

V and J are TRBV12-3 or TRBV12-4 and TRBJ2-2; 9 bases align to TRBD2. Trimming removed 10 bases from V and 7 bases from J; junction bases left unmatched: 13. The CDR3 has 15 amino acids. Written as DNA, the CDR3 is TGTGCCAACCTTTTAGCGGGGGCCTTAGGCGGGGAGCTGTTTTTT. Its protein is CANLLAGALGGELFF.

This clonotype appeared a few times. The CDR3 nucleotides are TGTGCCAGCAGCCAAGGGACGGACAGAGGCTACACCTTC. As protein: CASSQGTDRGYTF. This chain links TRBV16 with TRBJ1-2, with D tentatively TRBD1 (6 bases). CDR3 length: 13 residues. Germline V gene sequence: CDR1 KGHSY, CDR2 FQNENV. Trimming shortened V by 2 bases and J by 8 bases, and 12 bases separated the two germline ends.

A single count supports this clonotype. The chain carries TRBV28 and TRBJ2-5; 9 bases match TRBD1. The germline V gene has CDR1 MDHEN and CDR2 SYDVKM. The CDR3 covers 14 residues. Trimming removed 5 bases from V and 4 bases from J; junction bases left unmatched: 5. The CDR3 region has the DNA TGTGCCAGCAGTGTCACAGGGGGCTCAGAGACCCAGTACTTC. Amino acid sequence: CASSVTGGSETQYF. Variable domain in full (rest from reference TRBV28 and TRBJ2-5): DVKVTQSSRYLVKRTGEKVFLECVQDMDHENMFWYRQDPGLGLRLIYFSYDVKMKEKGDIPEGYSVSREKKERFSLILESASTNQTSMYLCASSVTGGSETQYFGPGTRLLVL.

The chain uses TRBV6-2 or TRBV6-3 and TRBJ1-2, with unresolved D. CDR3 length: 15 residues. Looked up from germline, CDR1 is MNHEY and CDR2 is SVGEGT. The germline V and J ends were trimmed by 6 bases and 0 bases, with 14 bases remaining between them. CDR3 sequence reads: CASSVDALANYGYTF. In DNA form, the CDR3 reads TGTGCCAGCAGCGTGGACGCCCTAGCTAACTATGGCTACACCTTC.

This clonotype showed up just a few times. The chain is built from TRBV28 and TRBJ2-7; 9 bases line up with TRBD1. The CDR3 totals 14 residues. The germline V gene encodes CDR1 MDHEN and CDR2 SYDVKM. The J segment lost 2 bases and the V segment lost 6 bases, leaving 5 bases of the junction unmatched. The CDR3 nucleotides read TGTGCCAGCAGGCGGGGACAGGGAACCTACGAGCAGTACTTC. This encodes CASRRGQGTYEQYF.

The V and J genes are TRBV14 and TRBJ2-1; D uncertain. This CDR3 has 14 amino acids. The V gene's germline CDR1 is SGHDN and CDR2 FVKESK. Trimming stripped 1 base from V and 10 bases from J, with 14 bases between. The CDR3 protein is CASSQAVRSTEQFF. CDR3 sequence (DNA): TGTGCCAGCAGCCAAGCGGTAAGGTCTACAGAGCAGTTCTTC.

This chain uses TRBV7-6 with TRBJ2-1; TRBD1 or TRBD2 may be the D gene (5 bases each). V was shortened by 4 bases and J by 8 bases, with 18 bases between the two germline ends. The CDR3 loop spans 15 amino acids. In germline, CDR1 is SGHVS, CDR2 FNYEAQ. CDR3 coding DNA: TGTGCCAGCAGCTCCCTGGGGGAAAAGACGGATGAGCAGTTCTTC. Translated: CASSSLGEKTDEQFF.

V and J are TRBV15 and TRBJ2-4, with D unresolved. This CDR3 comprises 13 residues. The germline V and J ends were trimmed by 4 bases and 1 base, with 5 bases remaining between them. The germline CDR1 and CDR2 sequences are LNHNV and YYDKDF (reference sequence). This CDR3 is CATSTGAKNIQYF. The DNA for the CDR3 is TGTGCCACCAGCACGGGCGCCAAAAACATTCAGTACTTC. Full variable domain (outside the CDR3, taken from reference TRBV15 and TRBJ2-4): DAMVIQNPRYQVTQFGKPVTLSCSQTLNHNVMYWYQQKSSQAPKLLFHYYDKDFNNEADTPDNFQSRRPNTSFCFLDIRSPGLGDTAMYLCATSTGAKNIQYFGAGTRLSVL.

Details on this clonotype: At one end the junction does not follow the germline gene, possibly because of a read error. This chain links TRBV25-1 with TRBJ2-1, with a weak D call TRBD1 (6 bases). CDR1 and CDR2 from the germline V gene are MGHDK and SYGVNS. The CDR3 is 15 residues long. The CDR3 nucleotides are TGTGTCAGCAGCAGCATCGGGACATTTTACAATGAGCAGTTCTTC. This codes for CVSSSIGTFYNEQFF.

The V gene is TRBV7-2, the J gene TRBJ1-1; perhaps TRBD1 as D (5 bases). Germline V lookup: CDR1 SGHTA, CDR2 FQGNSA. This CDR3 contains 15 residues. V was pared by 6 bases and J by 0 bases, with 14 bases between. CDR3 sequence (DNA): TGTGCCAGCAGGACGGGGCCTGCGATGAACACTGAAGCTTTCTTT. Translated, it gives CASRTGPAMNTEAFF.

J is TRBJ2-1 and V is TRBV27; 14 bases map to TRBD2. V lost 3 bases and J lost 8; bases outside the gene matches: 6. CDR1 is MNHEY, CDR2 SMNVEV, per germline (reference sequence). The CDR3 contains 16 residues. In DNA, the CDR3 is TGTGCCAGCAGTTTCCGACTAGCGGGGGGGCTTGATGAGCAGTTCTTC. Its translation: CASSFRLAGGLDEQFF.

This clonotype turned up a few times. This sequence joins TRBV4-1 and TRBJ2-3, with D maybe TRBD2 (5 bases). The V gene lost 3 bases and the J gene lost 2 bases, with 21 bases spanning the gap. Germline V gives CDR1 MGHRA, CDR2 YSYEKL. The CDR3 has 18 residues. CDR3 amino acids: CASSHRSGASINTDTQYF. The CDR3 DNA follows: TGCGCCAGCAGCCACCGATCCGGCGCTAGCATAAACACAGATACGCAGTATTTT.

The V gene is TRBV24-1, the J gene TRBJ2-3, with no clear D. The V end was cut by 2 bases, the J end by 2 bases, with 13 bases between. CDR1 and CDR2 from the germline V gene are KGHDR and SFDVKD. The CDR3 length is 16 residues. In DNA form, the CDR3 reads TGTGCCACCAGTGATTACCCACGGGTGGACACAGATACGCAGTATTTT. This sequence encodes CATSDYPRVDTDTQYF.

CDR3 loop: CASSYKGQLYEQYF. CDR3 DNA: TGTGCCAGCAGTTATAAGGGACAGCTCTACGAGCAGTACTTC. The gene calls are TRBV27 and TRBJ2-7, with TRBD1 matching 7 bases. V shed 4 bases, J shed 3 bases, and the junction held 6 bases outside the gene matches. This CDR3 spans 14 amino acids. Germline CDR1 reads MNHEY; CDR2 reads SMNVEV (reference sequence).

The V gene is TRBV4-1, the J gene TRBJ2-1, with TRBD2 matching 9 bases. Trimming removed 0 bases from V and 9 bases from J; junction bases left unmatched: 9. The CDR3 totals 16 residues. Germline CDR1 MGHRA, CDR2 YSYEKL. Here the CDR3 DNA reads TGCGCCAGCAGCCAAGAGGGCGGGGGGGCCCGGAGTGAGCAGTTCTTC. Translated, it gives CASSQEGGGARSEQFF.

The chain carries TRBV6-1 and TRBJ2-5, with TRBD1 matching 7 bases. The V segment lost 4 bases and the J segment 2 bases; nucleotides outside the gene matches: 7. The CDR3 length is 15 residues. Germline V lookup: CDR1 MNHNS, CDR2 SASEGT. This CDR3 is CASSGGTVVQETQYF. In DNA, the CDR3 is TGTGCCAGCAGTGGAGGGACAGTAGTTCAAGAGACCCAGTACTTC.

The CDR3: CASIIGQLISYNEQYF. As DNA, the CDR3 is TGTGCCAGCATCATAGGACAGTTGATATCCTACAATGAGCAGTACTTC. The chain has TRBV12-3 or TRBV12-4 and TRBJ2-1; weak D call: TRBD1 (6 bases). TRBJ2-7 matches the DNA end more closely, so the J call is doubtful. The CDR3 totals 16 residues.

The chain has TRBV7-9 and TRBJ2-1; tentatively, D is TRBD1 (6 bases). The CDR3 sequence is 12 residues long. CDR1 and CDR2 from the germline V gene are SEHNR and FQNEAQ (reference sequence). The V and J ends lost 0 bases and 15 bases respectively, with 12 bases between them. The CDR3 nucleotides are TGTGCCAGCAGCTTAGCCAGTGGCAGGGGGTTCTTC. Translated, it gives CASSLASGRGFF. Drawing the rest from reference TRBV7-9 and TRBJ2-1, the complete variable domain is DTGVSQNPRHKITKRGQNVTFRCDPISEHNRLYWYRQTLGQGPEFLTYFQNEAQLEKSRLLSDRFSAERPKGSFSTLEIQRTEQGDSAMYLCASSLASGRGFFGPGTRLTVL.